This TCR beta chain derives from a study of OX40 agonist ivuxolimab in advanced cancers. The overall study: As their treatment, patients were administered ivuxolimab, an agonistic anti-OX40 (CD134) antibody. Every 2 weeks, patients received ivuxolimab intravenously, dosed at 0.01 to 10 mg/kg.

Study observations and caveats: CD4+ and CD8+ T cells in blood underwent clonal expansion by week 6 at 0.1 to 3.0 mg/kg.

Some clones are missing from TCRdb's copy, which holds only in-frame ones; the method was immunoSEQ multiplex PCR. The sample has 15,000 to 20,000 clones; less than 75% are singletons. In the case of this clone: The antigen is unknown.

Germline CDR1 SGHTA, CDR2 FQGNSA. After removal of 5 bases from V and 5 bases from J, the junction contained 5 bases not matched to a gene. The CDR3 contains 15 residues. Sequenced material: CD4+ or CD8+ T cells sorted from blood, taken in a trial of the OX40 agonist ivuxolimab. The sequence was obtained from an adult with an advanced solid tumor such as melanoma, head and neck, liver or kidney cancer. The chain couples TRBV7-2 to TRBJ2-1; 11 positions agree with TRBD2. The CDR3 DNA reads as TGTGCCAGCAGCATCACTAGCGGGAGAAACAATGAGCAGTTCTTC. Its translation is CASSITSGRNNEQFF.